What follows are 5 T cell receptor beta chains derived from one specimen sequenced in a study of blood T cell repertoires in COVID-19. TCRdb's copy holds only in-frame clones and misses some; the assay was immunoSEQ multiplex PCR. In the table there are around 110,000 clones, around three quarters of which are singletons. The sequencing input was peripheral blood. All receptors derive from a man between 60 and 70 years old with active or convalescent COVID-19.

The chain combines TRBV6-5 with TRBJ2-7; the D gene is possibly TRBD2 (5 bases). CDR1 is MNHEY and CDR2 is SVGAGI in the germline V gene. V lost 6 bases and J lost 3, with 9 bases in between. There are 12 residues in the CDR3. CDR3 sequence (DNA): TGTGCCAGCAGCCCCGGGGTCTACGAGCAGTACTTC. This sequence encodes CASSPGVYEQYF.

The chain employs TRBV30 and TRBJ2-7; 7 nucleotides align to TRBD2. Germline V gene sequence: CDR1 GTSNPN, CDR2 SVGIG (reference sequence). The CDR3 runs to 13 residues. V lost 1 base to trimming and J lost 1 base; unmatched junction nucleotides: 1. CDR3 coding DNA: TGTGCCTGGAGTGGGGACTATTCCTACGAGCAGTACTTC. Its translation: CAWSGDYSYEQYF.

The chain combines TRBV12-3 or TRBV12-4 with TRBJ1-3; D is ambiguous. V dropped 6 bases and J dropped 4 bases, with 7 bases sitting between them. The CDR3 runs 12 residues. CDR3 loop: CASSVTGNTIYF. CDR3 sequence (DNA): TGTGCCAGCAGCGTTACAGGAAACACCATATATTTT.

The V call is TRBV18, the J call TRBJ2-7; D may be TRBD1 (6 bases). Trimming pared 3 bases from V and 0 bases from J, leaving 9 bases between. CDR1 KGHSH and CDR2 LQKENI come from the germline V gene. The CDR3 sequence is 14 residues long. The CDR3 nucleotides are TGTGCCAGCTCACCCGGGACACCCTCCTACGAGCAGTACTTC. It specifies CASSPGTPSYEQYF.

The chain joins TRBV5-4 to TRBJ2-3, with D hard to call. Germline V lookup: CDR1 SGHNT, CDR2 YYREEE (reference sequence). V was trimmed by 4 bases and J by 2 bases, leaving 8 bases between them. CDR3 length: 13 residues. The CDR3 loop reads CASSLLNTDTQYF. CDR3 sequence (DNA): TGTGCCAGCAGCCTGCTAAACACAGATACGCAGTATTTT. The whole variable domain, filled in from reference TRBV5-4 and TRBJ2-3, reads ETGVTQSPTHLIKTRGQQVTLRCSSQSGHNTVSWYQQALGQGPQFIFQYYREEENGRGNFPPRFSGLQFPNYSSELNVNALELDDSALYLCASSLLNTDTQYFGPGTRLTVL.